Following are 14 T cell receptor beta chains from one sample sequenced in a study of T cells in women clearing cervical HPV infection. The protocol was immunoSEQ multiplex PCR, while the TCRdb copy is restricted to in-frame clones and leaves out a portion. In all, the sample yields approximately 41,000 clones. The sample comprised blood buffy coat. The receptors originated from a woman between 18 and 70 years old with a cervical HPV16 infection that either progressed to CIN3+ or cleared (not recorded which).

The chain's CDR3 is CASSPGTGYQETQYF. The sequenced CDR3 bases are TGTGCCAGCTCACCGGGGACAGGATACCAAGAGACC. The chain recombines TRBV18 with TRBJ2-5, with 8 bases fitting TRBD1. The sequenced fragment ends 3 residues before the CDR3 boundary, so the rest is inferred from the germline J gene. CDR3 length: 15 amino acids. Germline V gives CDR1 KGHSH, CDR2 LQKENI. Losses at the gene ends were 3 bases for V and 0 bases for J; bases not matched to a gene: 3.

Incomplete CDR3 DNA: TGTGCCAGCAGCGTCAGGGGTTATGAGACC. Residues: CASSVRGYET. The entire CDR3 reads CASSVRGYETQYF. The chain has TRBV5-4 and TRBJ2-5, with TRBD1 as a possible D gene (6 bases). The read halts 3 residues ahead of the CDR3 end, with the missing end drawn from the germline J gene. The CDR3 totals 13 residues. The V gene's germline CDR1 is SGHNT and CDR2 YYREEE (reference sequence). Trimming stripped 4 bases from V and 5 bases from J, with 12 bases between.

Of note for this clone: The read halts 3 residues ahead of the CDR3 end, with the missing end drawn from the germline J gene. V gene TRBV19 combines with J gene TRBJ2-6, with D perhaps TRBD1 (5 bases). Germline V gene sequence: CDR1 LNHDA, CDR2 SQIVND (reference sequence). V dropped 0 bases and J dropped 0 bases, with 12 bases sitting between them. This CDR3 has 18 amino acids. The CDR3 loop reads CASSIEAGKSSGANVLTF. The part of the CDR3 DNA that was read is TGTGCCAGTAGTATAGAGGCAGGGAAGAGCTCTGGGGCCAACGTC.

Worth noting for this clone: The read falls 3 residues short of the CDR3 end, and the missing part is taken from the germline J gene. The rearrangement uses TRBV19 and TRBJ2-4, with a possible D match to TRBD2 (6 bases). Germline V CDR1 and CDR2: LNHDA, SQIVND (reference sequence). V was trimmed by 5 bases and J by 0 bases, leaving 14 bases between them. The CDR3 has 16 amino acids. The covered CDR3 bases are TGTGCCAGTAGTGCTATTCCGGGGGTAGCCAAAAACATT. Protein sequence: CASSAIPGVAKNI. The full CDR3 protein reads CASSAIPGVAKNIQYF.

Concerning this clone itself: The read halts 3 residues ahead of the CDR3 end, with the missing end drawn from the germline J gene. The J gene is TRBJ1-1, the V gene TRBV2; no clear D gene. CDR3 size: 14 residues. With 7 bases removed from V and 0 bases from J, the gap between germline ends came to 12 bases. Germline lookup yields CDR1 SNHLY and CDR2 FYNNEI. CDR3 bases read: TGTGCCAGCACCTTAGAGGGTCTGAACACTGAA. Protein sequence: CASTLEGLNTE. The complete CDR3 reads CASTLEGLNTEAFF.

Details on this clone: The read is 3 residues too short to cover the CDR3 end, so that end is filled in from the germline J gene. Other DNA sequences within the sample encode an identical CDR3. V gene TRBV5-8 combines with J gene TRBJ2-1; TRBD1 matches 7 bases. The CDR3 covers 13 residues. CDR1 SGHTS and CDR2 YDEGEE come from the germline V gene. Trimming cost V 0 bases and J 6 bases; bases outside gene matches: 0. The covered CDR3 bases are TGTGCCAGCAGCTTGGACAGGGGCAATGAG. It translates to CASSLDRGNE. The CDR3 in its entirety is CASSLDRGNEQFF.

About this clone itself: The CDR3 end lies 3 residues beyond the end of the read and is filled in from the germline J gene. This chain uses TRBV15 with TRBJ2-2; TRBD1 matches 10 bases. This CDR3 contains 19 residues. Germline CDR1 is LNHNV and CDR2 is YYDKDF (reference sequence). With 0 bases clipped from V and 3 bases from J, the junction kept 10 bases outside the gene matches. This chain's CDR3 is CATSRDRIGQGGYTGELFF. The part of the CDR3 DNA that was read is TGTGCCACCAGCAGAGACCGGATAGGACAGGGGGGATACACCGGGGAG.

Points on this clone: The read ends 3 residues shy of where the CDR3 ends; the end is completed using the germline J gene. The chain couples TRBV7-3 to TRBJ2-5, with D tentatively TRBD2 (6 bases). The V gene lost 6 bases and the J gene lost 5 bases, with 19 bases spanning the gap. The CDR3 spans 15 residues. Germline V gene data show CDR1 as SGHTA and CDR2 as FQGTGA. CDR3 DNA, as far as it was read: TGTGCCAGCAGTCAGAATGGCGGGGTCGGGGAGACC. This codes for CASSQNGGVGET. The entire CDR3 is CASSQNGGVGETQYF.

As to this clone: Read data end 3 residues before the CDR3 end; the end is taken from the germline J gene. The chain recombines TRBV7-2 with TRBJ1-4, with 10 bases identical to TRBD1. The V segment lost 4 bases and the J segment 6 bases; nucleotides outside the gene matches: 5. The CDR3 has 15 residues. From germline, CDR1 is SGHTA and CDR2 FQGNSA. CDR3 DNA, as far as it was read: TGTGCCAGCAGCTCCCCAGGGACAGGGGATGAAAAA. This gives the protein CASSSPGTGDEK. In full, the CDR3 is CASSSPGTGDEKLFF. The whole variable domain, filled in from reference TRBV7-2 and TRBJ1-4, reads GAGVSQSPSNKVTEKGKDVELRCDPISGHTALYWYRQSLGQGLEFLIYFQGNSAPDKSGLPSDRFSAERTGGSVSTLTIQRTQQEDSAVYLCASSSPGTGDEKLFFGSGTQLSVL.

The sequenced CDR3 bases are TGTGCCAGCACAGGGGAGCATGGAAACACC. Its protein is CASTGEHGNT. The whole CDR3 region reads CASTGEHGNTIYF. The chain combines TRBV2 with TRBJ1-3, with D possibly matching TRBD1 (6 bases). The CDR3 goes on 3 residues after the read ends, and that part is filled in from the germline J gene. The germline V gene encodes CDR1 SNHLY and CDR2 FYNNEI. CDR3 size: 13 residues. Trimming cost V 7 bases and J 3 bases, with 10 bases left between them. The variable domain in full, with the rest retrieved from reference TRBV2 and TRBJ1-3, is EPEVTQTPSHQVTQMGQEVILRCVPISNHLYFYWYRQILGQKVEFLVSFYNNEISEKSEIFDDQFSVERPDGSNFTLKIRSTKLEDSAMYFCASTGEHGNTIYFGEGSWLTVV.

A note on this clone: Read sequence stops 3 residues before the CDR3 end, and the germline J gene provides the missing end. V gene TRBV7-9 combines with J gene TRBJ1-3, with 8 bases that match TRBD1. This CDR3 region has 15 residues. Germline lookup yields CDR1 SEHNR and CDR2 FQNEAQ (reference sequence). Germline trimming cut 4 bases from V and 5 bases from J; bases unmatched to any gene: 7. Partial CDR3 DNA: TGTGCCAGCAGCTCTACTACAGGGGGAAGAAACACC. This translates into CASSSTTGGRNT. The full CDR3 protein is CASSSTTGGRNTIYF.

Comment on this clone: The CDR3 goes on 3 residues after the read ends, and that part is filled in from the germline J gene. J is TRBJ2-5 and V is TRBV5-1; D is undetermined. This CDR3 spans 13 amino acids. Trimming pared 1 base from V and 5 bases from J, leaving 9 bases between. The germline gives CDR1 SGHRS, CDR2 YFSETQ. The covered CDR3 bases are TGCGCCAGCAGCTTGCCAGATTTCGAGACC. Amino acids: CASSLPDFET. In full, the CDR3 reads CASSLPDFETQYF.

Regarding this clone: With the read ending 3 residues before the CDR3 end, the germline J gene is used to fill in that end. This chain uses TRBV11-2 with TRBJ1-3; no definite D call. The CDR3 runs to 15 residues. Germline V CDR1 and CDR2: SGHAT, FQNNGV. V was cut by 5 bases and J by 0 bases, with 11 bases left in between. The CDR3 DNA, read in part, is TGTGCCAGCAGCCCTGCGCGGGGCTCTGGAAACACC. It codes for CASSPARGSGNT. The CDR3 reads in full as CASSPARGSGNTIYF. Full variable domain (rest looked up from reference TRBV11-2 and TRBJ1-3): EAGVAQSPRYKIIEKRQSVAFWCNPISGHATLYWYQQILGQGPKLLIQFQNNGVVDDSQLPKDRFSAERLKGVDSTLKIQPAKLEDSAVYLCASSPARGSGNTIYFGEGSWLTVV.

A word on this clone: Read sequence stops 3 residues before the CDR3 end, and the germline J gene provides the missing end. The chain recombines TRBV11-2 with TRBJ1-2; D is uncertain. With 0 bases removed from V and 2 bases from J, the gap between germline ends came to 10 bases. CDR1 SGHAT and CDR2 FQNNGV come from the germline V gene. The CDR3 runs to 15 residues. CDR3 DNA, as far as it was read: TGTGCCAGCAGCTTAGATCCGGGTCTCAACTATGGC. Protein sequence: CASSLDPGLNYG. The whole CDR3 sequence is CASSLDPGLNYGYTF.